In its sample, the clone carrying this T cell receptor (beta chain) was seen many times. Ophthalmopathic donors had moderate-to-severe activity, CAS ≥3 and NOSPECS ≥4, with disease that had lasted under 3 months. The data derive from a study of Graves' ophthalmopathy and Graves' hyperthyroidism. RNA transcripts served as template for amplifying TCR beta CDR3 sequences. First-round RT-PCR with HTBI primers preceded a second-round multiplex PCR. TCRdb independently ran MiXCR on the multiplex PCR reads; one entry per CDR3 protein. This sample carries around 470,000 distinct CDR3 sequences, approximately 15% of them seen once, and the ten largest clones take approximately 9.8%. V lost 0 bases, J lost 0 bases, and 18 bases lay in between. The germline V gene encodes CDR1 DFQATT and CDR2 SNEGSKA (reference sequence). The CDR3 loop spans 18 amino acids.

Sequencing used blood. The chain is built from TRBV20-1 and TRBJ1-5; maybe TRBD1 (5 bases). This receptor was identified in a woman in her twenties or thirties with Graves' ophthalmopathy. The CDR3 sequence: CSARDPPPGENSNQPQHF. In DNA form, the CDR3 reads TGCAGTGCTAGAGATCCCCCGCCGGGGGAGAATAGCAATCAGCCCCAGCATTTT.